This T cell receptor beta chain was profiled in a study of T cell responses to AZD1222 COVID-19 vaccine. The CDR3 extends over 16 amino acids. V lost 4 bases to trimming and J lost 2 bases, with 15 bases between them. Germline values: CDR1 MNHEY, CDR2 SVGEGT. Clones were sequenced by immunoSEQ multiplex PCR, and TCRdb holds only the in-frame ones, with some missing. The data contain around 140,000 clones, 90% to 95% of them singletons. The chain has TRBV6-2 or TRBV6-3 and TRBJ2-1; D may match TRBD1 or TRBD2 (5 bases each). Material: peripheral blood, obtained on day 0 of AZD1222 vaccination. The receptor was derived from an adult in good health. CDR3 protein: CASSSYGASTYNEQFF. The CDR3 coding sequence is TGTGCCAGCAGTTCCTACGGGGCGAGTACCTACAATGAGCAGTTCTTC.